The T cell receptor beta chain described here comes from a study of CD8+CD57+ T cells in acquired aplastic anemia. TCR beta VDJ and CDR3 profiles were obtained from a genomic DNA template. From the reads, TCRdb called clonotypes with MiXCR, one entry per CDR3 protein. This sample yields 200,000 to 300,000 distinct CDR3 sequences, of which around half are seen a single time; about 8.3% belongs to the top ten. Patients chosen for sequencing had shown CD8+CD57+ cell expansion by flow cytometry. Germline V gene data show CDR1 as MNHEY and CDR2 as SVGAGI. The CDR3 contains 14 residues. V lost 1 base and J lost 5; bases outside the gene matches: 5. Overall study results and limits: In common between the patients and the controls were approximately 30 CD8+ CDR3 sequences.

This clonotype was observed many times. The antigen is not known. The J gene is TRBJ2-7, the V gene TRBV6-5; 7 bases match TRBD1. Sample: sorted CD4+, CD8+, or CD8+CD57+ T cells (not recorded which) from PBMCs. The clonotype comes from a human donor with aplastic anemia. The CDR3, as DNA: TGTGCCAGCAGTTACTACAGGGGATCCGACGAGCAGTACTTC. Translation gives CASSYYRGSDEQYF.